This paragraph covers one TCR beta chain sequence. The antigen this receptor binds is unknown. No base quality information exists; no much larger clone differs at one position. V gives up 5 bases and J gives up 1 base, and the segment between their germline ends measures 9 bases. The CDR3, cysteine through phenylalanine, is 13 amino acids long. Of the read, only the CDR3 DNA is kept; its 39 bases are in frame from base 1. The CDR1 and CDR2 encoded by the germline V gene (reference sequence) are DFQATT and SNEGSKA. TCR beta CDR3 regions were amplified from RNA transcripts. The first round of RT-PCR for the TCR CDR3 was performed with the HTBI primer set and the Qiagen OneStep RT-PCR kit. A second multiplex PCR round built the libraries, followed by size selection and purification. Paired-end sequencing of the libraries was performed with 100 bp reads on an Illumina HiSeq2000. For the original study's pipeline: SOAPnuke was used to process the raw data, removing reads that contained adapters or uncalled bases, had a mean Phred below 15, or lacked an exact match to the constant primer or identifier. COPE v1.2.5 was used to merge the high-quality paired reads, and each unique nucleotide sequence was defined as a clonotype. MiTCR v1.1 was used to align clonotypes to the IMGT TRBV, TRBD and TRBJ reference segments. The analysis was restricted to V-J combinations with a frequency above 0.0001, which together covered about 99% of the repertoires. A TCS score was defined as the ratio between F50 (clonal expansion) and ExV (chaos), using BLOSUM62-based TCRdist between CDR3 peptides within each V-J. Welch's t-statistics and random forest reduced roughly 540 V-J features to 10 to 15, which were used in a naive Bayes classifier (R e1071). The raw public data were reprocessed by TCRdb itself: fastp quality trimming at Q25, MiXCR clonotype calling, in-frame beta chains only. Each entry merges the rows of one CDR3 protein and shows their most common DNA and genes. The V and J calls shown here were made by TCRdb, not taken from the authors' results. Present in this sample are approximately 610,000 distinct CDR3 sequences, over 15% of which were seen just once. More than 15% of the sample rests with the top ten.

This specimen comes from a study of T cells in Graves' hyperthyroidism and ophthalmopathy (dated by TCRdb to the late 2010s). Background on the whole study: Peripheral blood samples were taken at initial diagnosis, before any treatment was given. To identify TCR V-J signatures that set the groups apart, the researchers used a discovery cohort of about a hundred patients, made up of fewer than 50 with Graves' ophthalmopathy and 57 with stable Graves' hyperthyroidism. Prospective prediction of ophthalmopathy was tested in an independent validation cohort consisting of about 20 hyperthyroidism patients and approximately 16 patients who later progressed to ophthalmopathy. For training and testing, the 80 to 100 patients in the discovery cohort were randomly divided in a 7:3 ratio. In about six Graves' hyperthyroidism patients, the study also compared T-cell repertoires from thyroid tissue with T-cell repertoires from blood. Once sampling was done, hyperthyroidism patients were given methimazole at a starting dose of 30 mg daily, whereas ophthalmopathy patients were given high-dose intravenous methylprednisolone. TCR Vbeta CDR3 sequencing of 135 peripheral blood samples (approximately 44 ophthalmopathy, about 80 hyperthyroidism and some 17 progressor patients) is reported in the paper.

Paper-wide results and their limitations: A 13 V-J signature model separated ophthalmopathy from stable hyperthyroidism, with roughly 88% sensitivity and roughly 82% specificity in cross-validation and 80%/75% in testing. In validation, the model predicted progression to ophthalmopathy a median of 6.5 months before onset, with approximately 70% sensitivity and about 72% specificity. Most expanded thyroid clonotypes (frequency above 0.001) were also detected in blood, suggesting blood repertoires may reflect thyroid immune responses. No statistical method was used to fix the sample size in advance, and group allocation was not hidden from the investigators.

Stable Graves' hyperthyroidism was defined as no progression to ophthalmopathy during 18 months of follow-up. Hyperthyroidism patients were aged 18 to 65 years and newly diagnosed, with disease duration of less than 2 months. Exclusion was applied to patients with uncontrolled infections, other autoimmune diseases, pregnancy or lactation. Diagnoses relied on clinical symptoms, serum thyroxine and TRAb, thyroid ultrasound and orbital computed tomography. PBMCs were separated from roughly 10 ml of fresh peripheral blood using Ficoll-Paque density gradient centrifugation. Trizol reagent was used to extract total RNA, and RNA quality was then checked on an Agilent 2100 Bioanalyzer.

The sequence is built from TRBV20-1 and TRBJ1-3; a confident D gene designation cannot be given. The sequence was collected from a woman between 18 and 29 years old with Graves' hyperthyroidism. Input material: blood. The CDR3 region: CSAVVVSGNTIYF. The nucleotide sequence reads as follows: TGCAGTGCTGTAGTGGTTTCTGGAAACACCATATATTTT.